The next 12 T cell receptor beta chains were all read from a single sample in a study of glioma-infiltrating T cells. Amplification of TCR alpha and beta CDR3 regions from RNA used iRepertoire nested multiplex PCR. Each CDR3 protein gets one entry after TCRdb re-called the multiplex PCR reads with MiXCR. Among over 140,000 distinct CDR3 sequences, about two fifths were seen once, and the ten largest hold 20%. Sequencing was carried out using glioma tissue, nonneoplastic brain tissue, or PBMCs (not recorded which). The receptors were gathered from a human donor with low-grade glioma or glioblastoma, undergoing nonglioma brain surgery, or in good health (not recorded which).

The chain is built from TRBV11-1 and TRBJ1-1; D is possibly TRBD1 (6 bases). The CDR3 runs to 15 residues. Germline-derived CDR1 and CDR2 are SGHAT and FQDESV (reference sequence). With 5 bases removed from V and 9 bases from J, the gap between germline ends came to 22 bases. This CDR3 is CASSDDRHPLTKAFF. In DNA form, the CDR3 reads TGTGCCAGCAGCGATGACAGGCACCCCTTGACAAAAGCTTTCTTT.

This chain uses TRBV28 with TRBJ1-6; D gene ambiguous. The germline gives CDR1 MDHEN, CDR2 SYDVKM. The V and J ends lost 1 base and 9 bases respectively, with 4 bases between them. CDR3 size: 12 residues. The CDR3 bases are TGTGCCAGCAGTTTATTGGCTTCACCCCTCCACTTT. The encoded protein is CASSLLASPLHF.

This clonotype was seen a handful of times. The rearrangement joins TRBV20-1 to TRBJ2-7; 9 bases are a match to TRBD1. The length of the CDR3 is 17 residues. After removal of 2 bases from V and 3 bases from J, the junction contained 14 bases not matched to a gene. Germline loops: CDR1 DFQATT, CDR2 SNEGSKA (reference sequence). The CDR3 region is CSARLIPRDREFYEQYF. The CDR3, as DNA: TGCAGTGCTAGATTAATACCCCGGGACAGGGAGTTCTACGAGCAGTACTTC.

In its sample, this clonotype was seen a few times. The chain uses TRBV28 and TRBJ2-7; no definite D call. The germline V gene has CDR1 MDHEN and CDR2 SYDVKM. V lost 7 bases and J 3 bases, leaving 16 bases between the germline ends. This CDR3 contains 14 residues. The CDR3 loop reads CASTPQDEFYEQYF. In DNA form, the CDR3 reads TGTGCCAGCACCCCGCAGGACGAATTCTACGAGCAGTACTTC.

CDR3 loop: CASSSGTSGDYEQYF. CDR3 DNA sequence: TGCGCCAGCAGTTCGGGGACTAGCGGAGACTACGAGCAGTACTTC. V gene TRBV10-1 combines with J gene TRBJ2-1; 11 nucleotides match TRBD2. The DNA matches TRBJ2-7 better at its end, which makes the J call doubtful. Germline V gene sequence: CDR1 WNHNN, CDR2 SYGVQD (reference sequence). The CDR3 covers 15 residues.

The gene calls are TRBV19 and TRBJ2-5; no firm D call. The germline gives CDR1 LNHDA, CDR2 SQIVND (reference sequence). V lost 5 bases and J lost 9, with 10 bases in between. The CDR3 covers 11 residues. This CDR3 reads CASSSQYPQYF. The CDR3 DNA reads as TGTGCCAGTAGTTCGCAGTATCCCCAGTACTTC.

This clonotype was seen a few times. The rearrangement uses TRBV4-3 and TRBJ2-1; TRBD2 matches 7 bases. The germline gives CDR1 LGHNA, CDR2 YSLEER. The junction had 6 bases not matched to a gene; V was cut back by 3 bases and J by 7 bases. The CDR3 totals 14 residues. CDR3 in amino acids: CASSQELAWNEQFF. CDR3 in DNA: TGCGCCAGCAGCCAGGAACTAGCGTGGAATGAGCAGTTCTTC.

The V gene is TRBV4-3, the J gene TRBJ2-7, with TRBD1 as a possible D gene (5 bases). This CDR3 spans 16 amino acids. With 0 bases removed from V and 2 bases from J, the gap between germline ends came to 14 bases. Germline V gene data show CDR1 as LGHNA and CDR2 as YSLEER. DNA of the CDR3: TGCGCCAGCAGCCAAGATCCTTGGGGCTACACCTACGAGCAGTACTTC. It specifies CASSQDPWGYTYEQYF.

This clonotype occurred a few times. The chain couples TRBV4-1 to TRBJ2-3, with D maybe TRBD1 (5 bases). Germline V lookup: CDR1 MGHRA, CDR2 YSYEKL. V was clipped by 1 base and J by 2 bases, with 16 bases between them. The CDR3 loop spans 17 amino acids. The DNA for the CDR3 is TGCGCCAGCAGCCAAGTTGGACAATCAGGATTCACAGATACGCAGTATTTT. Residues: CASSQVGQSGFTDTQYF.

To note about this clonotype: The junction departs from germline at one end; a sequencing error may be responsible. The chain employs TRBV20-1 and TRBJ2-7; no reliable D call. Looked up from germline, CDR1 is DFQATT and CDR2 is SNEGSKA (reference sequence). The CDR3 has 12 amino acids. CDR3 in DNA: TGCAGTGCTTCCCCCATCTCCTACGAGCAGTCCTTC. It is translated as CSASPISYEQSF.

V gene TRBV20-1 combines with J gene TRBJ2-6, with D possibly called TRBD1 or TRBD2 (5 bases each). There are 15 residues in the CDR3. Per germline, CDR1 DFQATT and CDR2 SNEGSKA (reference sequence). V was trimmed by 5 bases and J by 0 bases, leaving 11 bases between them. The CDR3: CSAGTESSGANVLTF. Written as DNA, the CDR3 is TGCAGTGCTGGGACCGAGAGCTCTGGGGCCAACGTCCTGACTTTC.

This clonotype was seen a handful of times. The chain carries TRBV27 and TRBJ2-3; D is undetermined. V lost 5 bases and J 7 bases, leaving 22 bases between the germline ends. The CDR3 is 16 residues long. Germline CDR1 is MNHEY and CDR2 is SMNVEV (reference sequence). CDR3 loop: CASSPQALWDSNTQYF. CDR3 nucleotide sequence: TGTGCCAGCAGTCCTCAAGCCTTGTGGGATTCAAATACGCAGTATTTT.